Following are 20 T cell receptor beta chains from one sample sequenced in a study of T cell clonality in common variable immunodeficiency. Regarding the study as a whole: Reportedly, TCR beta sequences from common variable immunodeficiency showed fewer deletions and N-nucleotide insertions.

Antigens of these TCRs are unknown. Using immunoSEQ multiplex PCR, the repertoire was profiled, and TCRdb retains in-frame clones only, with some absent. Singletons are absent from the sample, which has about 33,000 clones. Sequenced sample: peripheral blood mononuclear cells. These receptors originate from a human donor with common variable immunodeficiency.

This clone was recorded many times. The CDR3 goes on 3 residues after the read ends, and that part is filled in from the germline J gene. The chain links TRBV18 to TRBJ1-1, with D uncertain. Trimming took 1 base from V and 0 from J, leaving 3 bases between them. Germline V gene lookup returns CDR1 KGHSH and CDR2 LQKENI. CDR3 length: 13 residues. The chain's CDR3 is CASSPQLNTEAFF. Partial CDR3 DNA: TGTGCCAGCTCACCACAGCTGAACACTGAA.

This clone was observed a handful of times. The CDR3 is cut off 3 residues early in the read; its end comes from the germline J gene. The J gene is TRBJ2-7, the V gene TRBV2; 7 nucleotides line up with TRBD1. Germline loops: CDR1 SNHLY, CDR2 FYNNEI. CDR3 length: 14 amino acids. After removal of 6 bases from V and 0 bases from J, the junction contained 5 bases not matched to a gene. The sequenced part of the CDR3 DNA is TGTGCCAGCAGGGCCAGGGGGAGCTCCTACGAG. Amino acids: CASRARGSSYE. The whole CDR3 protein reads CASRARGSSYEQYF.

About this clone: A read error may produce the germline difference seen at one junction end. The read ends 3 residues early relative to the CDR3; the germline J gene fills the gap. The V and J genes are TRBV30 and TRBJ1-5; D ambiguous. Looked up from germline, CDR1 is GTSNPN and CDR2 is SVGIG (reference sequence). The CDR3 covers 14 residues. The CDR3 DNA, read in part, is TGTGCCTGCAGTGGAGGAGGGTTCGATCAGCCC. Amino acids: CACSGGGFDQP. The complete CDR3 reads CACSGGGFDQPQHF.

This clone was picked up a small number of times. The junction shows a germline mismatch at one end, possibly a read error. The CDR3 goes on 3 residues after the read ends, and that part is filled in from the germline J gene. The V call is TRBV5-6, the J call TRBJ1-5; D call uncertain. The germline CDR1 and CDR2 sequences are SGHDT and YYEEEE. This CDR3 has 14 amino acids. CDR3 sequence: CASSSDSSKQPQHF. The sequenced part of the CDR3 DNA is TGTGCCAGCAGCTCAGATTCTAGCAAGCAGCCC.

This clone was counted ten times or more. The read ends 3 residues shy of where the CDR3 ends; the end is completed using the germline J gene. V and J are TRBV6-2 or TRBV6-3 and TRBJ1-1; unclear D gene. Trimming shortened V by 6 bases and J by 4 bases, and 12 bases separated the two germline ends. The CDR3 spans 13 residues. Germline V gene data show CDR1 as MNHEY and CDR2 as SVGEGT. The CDR3 DNA, read in part, is TGTGCCAGCAGCCGGGGTGACGGCACTGAA. This codes for CASSRGDGTE. The whole CDR3 sequence reads CASSRGDGTEAFF.

Notes on this clone: The sequenced fragment ends 3 residues before the CDR3 boundary, so the rest is inferred from the germline J gene. The rearrangement links TRBV18 to TRBJ2-7, with 16 bases matching TRBD2. This CDR3 is 17 amino acids long. The germline CDR1 and CDR2 sequences are KGHSH and LQKENI. Trimming took 5 bases from V and 1 from J; bases not matched to a gene: 5. The CDR3 here is CASSRPGLAGGSYEQYF. The part of the CDR3 DNA that was read is TGTGCCAGCTCAAGACCGGGACTAGCGGGGGGGTCCTACGAG.

The CDR3 loop reads CASSPIKGPTDTQYF. The sequenced CDR3 bases are TGTGCCAGCTCACCAATCAAAGGGCCCACAGATACG. This chain links TRBV18 with TRBJ2-3; D gene unclear. The sequenced fragment ends 3 residues before the CDR3 boundary, so the rest is inferred from the germline J gene. V lost 2 bases, J lost 2 bases, and 11 bases lay in between. The CDR3 is 15 residues long. Looked up from germline, CDR1 is KGHSH and CDR2 is LQKENI.

This clone was found many times. The sequence runs out 3 residues before the end of the CDR3; the remainder is reconstructed from the germline J gene. The chain couples TRBV29-1 to TRBJ1-1, with TRBD1 matching 10 bases. The germline gives CDR1 SQVTM, CDR2 ANQGSEA. V shed 6 bases and J 4 bases; nucleotides not matched to a gene: 5. This CDR3 is built from 13 residues. The CDR3 reads CSVLGTGATEAFF. CDR3 DNA (partial): TGCAGCGTCCTCGGGACAGGGGCCACTGAA.

This clone came up many times. From the germline J gene comes the end of the CDR3, since the read stops 3 residues before it. This chain uses TRBV5-1 with TRBJ2-3, with TRBD2 matching 8 bases. CDR1 SGHRS and CDR2 YFSETQ come from the germline V gene. This CDR3 has 15 residues. Germline trimming cut 6 bases from V and 5 bases from J; bases unmatched to any gene: 11. CDR3 bases read: TGCGCCAGCACTATCGGGGGGGGGCCGAAAGATACG. Translation: CASTIGGGPKDT. The full CDR3 protein reads CASTIGGGPKDTQYF.

This clone came up a few times. The read ends 3 residues early relative to the CDR3; the germline J gene fills the gap. V is TRBV20-1 and J is TRBJ2-1; 13 bases are a match to TRBD2. The CDR3 runs to 14 residues. Germline loops: CDR1 DFQATT, CDR2 SNEGSKA (reference sequence). The J segment lost 7 bases and the V segment lost 2 bases, leaving 2 bases of the junction unmatched. The CDR3 bases that were read are TGCAGTGCTAGATGGGGACTAGCGGGGAATGAG. Translating it yields CSARWGLAGNE. The CDR3 as a whole reads CSARWGLAGNEQFF.

In its sample, this clone was seen many times. The read finishes 3 residues shy of the CDR3 end, and the germline J gene is used to complete it. The chain uses TRBV2 and TRBJ2-3, with 9 nucleotides matching TRBD2. The germline V gene encodes CDR1 SNHLY and CDR2 FYNNEI. V trimming: 5 bases; J trimming: 3 bases; junction bases outside the gene matches: 9. This CDR3 has 16 residues. CDR3: CASSPGLAGPTDTQYF. CDR3 bases read: TGTGCCAGCAGTCCGGGGCTAGCGGGGCCTACAGATACG.

This clone has at least ten counts. Read data end 3 residues before the CDR3 end; the end is taken from the germline J gene. The V and J genes are TRBV6-1 and TRBJ1-5; TRBD1 might be the D (5 bases). CDR1 and CDR2 (germline): MNHNS, SASEGT. Trimming stripped 3 bases from V and 4 bases from J, with 10 bases between. The CDR3 consists of 14 residues. The DNA read from the CDR3 is TGTGCCAGCAGTGAGACAGCTGGTAATCAGCCC. Its translation is CASSETAGNQP. The full-length CDR3 reads as CASSETAGNQPQHF.

Points on this clone: The sequence runs out 3 residues before the end of the CDR3; the remainder is reconstructed from the germline J gene. The chain uses TRBV19 and TRBJ1-1; no definite D call. CDR3 size: 13 residues. V shed 5 bases and J shed 1 base, with 8 bases lying between them. The V gene's germline CDR1 is LNHDA and CDR2 SQIVND (reference sequence). The CDR3 sequence: CASSFSGNTEAFF. The CDR3 bases that were read are TGTGCCAGTAGTTTTTCAGGGAACACTGAA.

Turning to this clone: The read falls 3 residues short of the CDR3 end, and the missing part is taken from the germline J gene. This chain connects TRBV5-1 to TRBJ2-1; the match to TRBD1 covers 9 bases. The J segment lost 9 bases and the V segment lost 4 bases, leaving 8 bases of the junction unmatched. Germline V gives CDR1 SGHRS, CDR2 YFSETQ. The CDR3 runs to 14 residues. CDR3 protein: CASSRDRGEVEQFF. Incomplete CDR3 DNA: TGCGCCAGCAGCCGCGACAGGGGGGAGGTTGAG.

As for this clone: The read terminates 3 residues ahead of where the CDR3 ends, so the germline J gene completes it. The V call is TRBV19, the J call TRBJ2-1; 10 bases align to TRBD2. The junction had 8 bases not matched to a gene; V was cut back by 8 bases and J by 7 bases. Germline V lookup: CDR1 LNHDA, CDR2 SQIVND (reference sequence). This CDR3 contains 14 residues. The CDR3: CASDRAGGRNEQFF. CDR3 bases read: TGTGCCAGTGATCGAGCGGGGGGGCGGAATGAG.

The sample holds a few counts of this clone. Read sequence stops 3 residues before the CDR3 end, and the germline J gene provides the missing end. V usage is TRBV2 and J usage is TRBJ1-4; D possibly corresponds to TRBD1 (6 bases). The CDR3 contains 12 residues. CDR1 and CDR2 (germline): SNHLY, FYNNEI. V lost 4 bases and J lost 8, with 8 bases in between. The sequenced part of the CDR3 DNA is TGTGCCAGCAGTGCCGACAGGGAAAAA. It specifies CASSADREK. The entire CDR3 sequence reads CASSADREKLFF. The variable domain in full, completed from reference TRBV2 and TRBJ1-4, reads EPEVTQTPSHQVTQMGQEVILRCVPISNHLYFYWYRQILGQKVEFLVSFYNNEISEKSEIFDDQFSVERPDGSNFTLKIRSTKLEDSAMYFCASSADREKLFFGSGTQLSVL.

The CDR3 sequence: CASSQSWFISGNTIYF. The covered CDR3 bases are TGTGCCAGTAGTCAGTCATGGTTCATCTCTGGAAACACC. The rearrangement joins TRBV19 to TRBJ1-3; D is unresolved. From the germline J gene comes the end of the CDR3, since the read stops 3 residues before it. The CDR3 extends over 16 amino acids. Germline V gives CDR1 LNHDA, CDR2 SQIVND (reference sequence). V gave up 5 bases and J gave up 0 bases, with 14 bases separating them.

The sample holds many counts of this clone. The CDR3 end is not reached by the read, which stops 3 residues before it; the germline J gene fills it in. This chain links TRBV14 with TRBJ1-6; 7 nucleotides align to TRBD1. The CDR3 extends over 14 amino acids. Germline CDR1 is SGHDN and CDR2 is FVKESK. V shed 6 bases and J 6 bases; nucleotides not matched to a gene: 5. CDR3 bases read: TGTGCCAGCAGAGACAGGGTGGGTAATTCACCC. It encodes CASRDRVGNSP. The complete CDR3 sequence is CASRDRVGNSPLHF.

This clone was counted at least ten times. The read ends 3 residues before the CDR3 terminus; that terminus is restored from the germline J gene. The chain links TRBV6-4 to TRBJ1-6; no definite D call. Germline V gene data show CDR1 as MRHNA and CDR2 as SNTAGT. The CDR3 is 13 residues long. Between the trimmed V and J ends, which lost 10 bases and 10 bases, there was a span of 17 bases. The CDR3 spells CATLDTAASPLHF. Incomplete CDR3 DNA: TGTGCCACCTTAGATACAGCAGCCTCACCC.

This clone turned up a few times. The CDR3 end falls 3 residues outside the read, so it is completed with the germline J gene. The chain joins TRBV18 to TRBJ2-7, with TRBD2 matching over 9 bases. After removal of 2 bases from V and 2 bases from J, the junction contained 7 bases not matched to a gene. Germline V gives CDR1 KGHSH, CDR2 LQKENI. The CDR3 loop spans 16 amino acids. CDR3 DNA, as far as it was read: TGTGCCAGCTCACCAGCGGAGCGGGGGGCCCCCTACGAG. This translates into CASSPAERGAPYE. The entire CDR3 protein is CASSPAERGAPYEQYF.